The 26 T cell receptor beta chains given below trace back to one sample, sequenced in a study of T cell responses to AZD1222 COVID-19 vaccine. The table came from immunoSEQ multiplex PCR; TCRdb's copy has only in-frame clones and leaves some out. The sample has 95,000 to 110,000 clones, 80% to 95% seen once. Material: peripheral blood, obtained 28 days after the second AZD1222 dose. The receptors shown here come from an adult who received the AZD1222 COVID-19 vaccine.

The rearrangement uses TRBV28 and TRBJ1-5, with 8 bases matching TRBD1. Germline CDR1 reads MDHEN; CDR2 reads SYDVKM. J gave up 11 bases and V 5 bases, and 8 bases lay outside the gene matches. CDR3 length: 13 amino acids. The DNA for the CDR3 is TGTGCCAGCAGTGACCTCAAACAGGGGGCCCAGCATTTT. Protein product: CASSDLKQGAQHF.

The chain couples TRBV6-5 to TRBJ1-2; no definite D call. CDR3 length: 13 residues. Germline CDR1 MNHEY, CDR2 SVGAGI. V lost 4 bases, J lost 8 bases, and 14 bases lay in between. In DNA, the CDR3 is TGTGCCAGCAGTTGGACGCCGTTTAGCGGCTACACCTTC. Its protein product is CASSWTPFSGYTF.

The chain links TRBV3-1 (or the pseudogene TRBV3-2) to TRBJ1-1; D call uncertain. The CDR3 loop spans 14 amino acids. V gave up 1 base and J gave up 6 bases, with 12 bases separating them. The germline V gene encodes CDR1 LGHDT and CDR2 YNNKEL (reference sequence). CDR3 nucleotides: TGTGCCAGCAGCCAAGGTTTTACCTTACCTGAAGCTTTCTTT. As protein: CASSQGFTLPEAFF.

The V and J genes are TRBV3-1 (or the pseudogene TRBV3-2) and TRBJ2-3; 7 bases line up with TRBD2. This CDR3 is 16 amino acids long. Germline assignment: CDR1 LGHDT and CDR2 YNNKEL (reference sequence). Unmatched junction bases numbered 8, after V lost 4 bases and J lost 1 base. The DNA of the CDR3 is TGTGCCAGCAGCCTGTCTATTGGGGGGGGCACAGATACGCAGTATTTT. Residues: CASSLSIGGGTDTQYF.

The V gene is TRBV7-8, the J gene TRBJ1-4, with D possibly TRBD1 on 6 matching bases. This CDR3 comprises 15 residues. CDR1 and CDR2 from the germline V gene are SGHVS and FQNEAQ. The V gene lost 2 bases and the J gene lost 7 bases, with 14 bases spanning the gap. For the CDR3, the DNA is TGTGCCAGCAGCTTAATCGGGGGGCCGGGTGAAAAACTGTTTTTT. Amino acid sequence: CASSLIGGPGEKLFF. Full variable domain (outside the CDR3, taken from reference TRBV7-8 and TRBJ1-4): GAGVSQSPRYKVAKRGQDVALRCDPISGHVSLFWYQQALGQGPEFLTYFQNEAQLDKSGLPSDRFFAERPEGSVSTLKIQRTQQEDSAVYLCASSLIGGPGEKLFFGSGTQLSVL.

The CDR3: CASSDLPGNTIYF. In DNA form, the CDR3 reads TGTGCCAGCAGTGACCTACCGGGAAACACCATATATTTT. V usage is TRBV3-1 (or the pseudogene TRBV3-2) and J usage is TRBJ1-3, with D unclear. V was clipped by 6 bases and J by 4 bases, with 10 bases between them. Germline values: CDR1 LGHDT, CDR2 YNNKEL (reference sequence). This CDR3 is 13 amino acids long.

J is TRBJ1-3 and V is TRBV30; maybe TRBD1 (6 bases). The length of the CDR3 is 17 residues. The V gene's germline CDR1 is GTSNPN and CDR2 SVGIG (reference sequence). Trimming took 3 bases from V and 3 from J, leaving 21 bases between them. CDR3 region: CAWRESRTARGGNTIYF. The CDR3 DNA reads TGTGCCTGGAGGGAGTCCAGGACAGCTCGGGGTGGAAACACCATATATTTT.

The gene calls are TRBV13 and TRBJ2-1; TRBD1 agrees at 7 bases. The CDR3 has 16 amino acids. The V and J ends lost 5 bases and 1 base, in that order; junction bases with no gene match: 8. Germline V gene lookup returns CDR1 PRHDT and CDR2 FYEKMQ (reference sequence). The CDR3 DNA reads as TGTGCCAGCAGCCCTAATGGCAGGGGGTCCTACAATGAGCAGTTCTTC. Amino acid sequence: CASSPNGRGSYNEQFF.

V is TRBV10-2 and J is TRBJ2-1, with 7 bases identical to TRBD1. This CDR3 is built from 14 residues. Per germline, CDR1 WSHSY and CDR2 SAAADI. Trimming took 7 bases from V and 3 from J; bases not matched to a gene: 6. As DNA, the CDR3 is TGCGCCAGCACATTGACAGGGCTCTACAATGAGCAGTTCTTC. Translating gives CASTLTGLYNEQFF.

This clone was counted between two and nine times. The chain links TRBV6-2 or TRBV6-3 to TRBJ2-3, with 7 bases identical to TRBD2. J gave up 2 bases and V 2 bases, and 4 bases lay outside the gene matches. The CDR3 consists of 15 residues. CDR1 and CDR2 from the germline V gene are MNHEY and SVGEGT. This CDR3 reads CASSYSGNPTDTQYF. DNA of the CDR3: TGTGCCAGCAGTTACAGCGGGAACCCCACAGATACGCAGTATTTT.

This sequence joins TRBV10-3 and TRBJ2-1; 9 bases match TRBD2. The CDR3 contains 16 residues. The V segment lost 6 bases and the J segment 2 bases; nucleotides outside the gene matches: 8. Germline lookup yields CDR1 ENHRY and CDR2 SYGVKD. This CDR3 reads CAISLIAGAAYNEQFF. CDR3 DNA: TGTGCCATCAGCTTAATAGCGGGAGCGGCCTACAATGAGCAGTTCTTC.

For the CDR3, the DNA is TGTGCCAGCAGTGACGGTGGACCCCAGCATTTT. It codes for CASSDGGPQHF. The chain has TRBV6-4 and TRBJ1-5, with D unresolved. V lost 2 bases, J lost 10 bases, and 6 bases lay in between. Germline CDR1 and CDR2: MRHNA and SNTAGT. The CDR3 contains 11 residues.

This clone was observed once. The V and J genes are TRBV2 and TRBJ1-5, with unresolved D. Trimming took off 1 base at V and 4 bases at J, with 14 bases between the two ends. Per the germline V gene, CDR1 is SNHLY and CDR2 is FYNNEI. The CDR3 loop spans 16 amino acids. The CDR3 DNA sequence: TGTGCCAGCAGTGAAGAGGCTTTTACCCCGAATCAGCCCCAGCATTTT. Protein product: CASSEEAFTPNQPQHF.

The chain carries TRBV19 and TRBJ2-1, with 9 nucleotides matching TRBD2. CDR1 is LNHDA and CDR2 is SQIVND in the germline V gene (reference sequence). V shed 5 bases, J shed 4 bases, and the junction held 6 bases outside the gene matches. This CDR3 has 15 amino acids. Here the CDR3 DNA reads TGTGCCAGTAGTTCCGGGACTAGCCGATACAATGAGCAGTTCTTC. Residues: CASSSGTSRYNEQFF.

The chain has TRBV5-1 and TRBJ2-7; TRBD1 is a possible D gene (7 bases). The CDR3 sequence is 15 residues long. Per germline, CDR1 SGHRS and CDR2 YFSETQ. V gave up 5 bases and J gave up 1 base, with 16 bases separating them. The CDR3 loop reads CASRAGAGGSYEQYF. The CDR3 DNA follows: TGCGCCAGCAGAGCCGGGGCAGGGGGGTCCTACGAGCAGTACTTC.

The V call is TRBV7-6, the J call TRBJ2-1; 11 nucleotides align to TRBD2. Losses at the gene ends were 2 bases for V and 6 bases for J; bases not matched to a gene: 6. There are 16 residues in the CDR3. The V gene's germline CDR1 is SGHVS and CDR2 FNYEAQ. CDR3 sequence reads: CASSLYSLAGGNEQFF. The CDR3 DNA is TGTGCCAGCAGCTTATATAGCCTAGCGGGGGGCAATGAGCAGTTCTTC. Together with reference TRBV7-6 and TRBJ2-1, the CDR3 gives the full variable domain: GAGVSQSPRYKVTKRGQDVALRCDPISGHVSLYWYRQALGQGPEFLTYFNYEAQQDKSGLPNDRFSAERPEGSISTLTIQRTEQRDSAMYRCASSLYSLAGGNEQFFGPGTRLTVL.

The chain is built from TRBV5-1 and TRBJ2-2, with D perhaps given as TRBD1 or TRBD2 (5 bases each). V was shortened by 4 bases and J by 0 bases, with 10 bases between the two germline ends. Germline lookup yields CDR1 SGHRS and CDR2 YFSETQ. This CDR3 region has 15 residues. CDR3 loop: CASSRDHSNTGELFF. As DNA, the CDR3 is TGCGCCAGCAGCCGGGACCACTCGAACACCGGGGAGCTGTTTTTT.

This sequence joins TRBV2 and TRBJ2-1, with D possibly being TRBD1 (5 bases). This CDR3 has 15 residues. Germline V gene sequence: CDR1 SNHLY, CDR2 FYNNEI. Trimming stripped 8 bases from V and 5 bases from J, with 19 bases between. The CDR3 nucleotides are TGTGCCAGCCGAACAGACCCGACAGCTAACAATGAGCAGTTCTTC. Its translation: CASRTDPTANNEQFF.

The gene calls are TRBV10-1 and TRBJ2-7, with TRBD1 as a possible D gene (5 bases). The V end lost 5 bases, the J end lost 0 bases, and 14 bases lay between the germline ends. The CDR3 contains 15 residues. Germline V gives CDR1 WNHNN, CDR2 SYGVQD (reference sequence). CDR3 in amino acids: CASSRTLFSSYEQYF. Here the CDR3 DNA reads TGCGCCAGCAGTAGGACACTCTTTAGCTCCTACGAGCAGTACTTC.

The rearrangement links TRBV7-9 to TRBJ2-7, with TRBD2 as a possible D gene (5 bases). Trimming removed 1 base from V and 3 bases from J, with 10 bases in between. Per germline, CDR1 SEHNR and CDR2 FQNEAQ (reference sequence). The CDR3 loop spans 14 amino acids. In DNA, the CDR3 is TGTGCCAGCAGCTTAGGAGGACTGAGCTACGAGCAGTACTTC. Translated: CASSLGGLSYEQYF.

This clone was found once. CDR3 sequence: CASSAGGPTDTQYF. For the CDR3, the DNA is TGTGCCAGCAGCGCGGGGGGGCCGACAGATACGCAGTATTTT. This sequence joins TRBV11-3 and TRBJ2-3; 9 nucleotides agree with TRBD2. V shed 5 bases, J shed 3 bases, and the junction held 3 bases outside the gene matches. CDR1 and CDR2 (germline): SGHNT, YENEEA. The CDR3 consists of 14 residues.

The chain recombines TRBV5-4 with TRBJ1-2; the D is unclear. V dropped 4 bases and J dropped 0 bases, with 7 bases sitting between them. Per germline, CDR1 SGHNT and CDR2 YYREEE (reference sequence). The CDR3 loop spans 13 amino acids. CDR3 bases: TGTGCCAGCAGCCCCCCCACTAACTATGGCTACACCTTC. It codes for CASSPPTNYGYTF.

In its sample, this clone was seen a few times. This chain links TRBV12-3 or TRBV12-4 with TRBJ1-1; D might be TRBD1 (5 bases). Between the trimmed V and J ends, which lost 4 bases and 0 bases, there was a span of 6 bases. This CDR3 region has 13 residues. This CDR3 is CASSWGLNTEAFF. CDR3 DNA sequence: TGTGCCAGCAGTTGGGGCCTGAACACTGAAGCTTTCTTT.

The genes are TRBV6-5 and TRBJ1-2; the match to TRBD1 covers 8 bases. Trimming cost V 7 bases and J 4 bases; bases outside gene matches: 5. Germline V gene lookup returns CDR1 MNHEY and CDR2 SVGAGI. The CDR3 consists of 13 residues. CDR3 sequence: CASTRTGLYGYTF. The CDR3 nucleotides are TGTGCCAGCACCCGGACAGGGCTCTATGGCTACACCTTC.

The genes are TRBV6-4 and TRBJ1-1; TRBD1 agrees at 8 bases. Germline V CDR1 and CDR2: MRHNA, SNTAGT. With V trimmed by 4 bases and J by 1 base, 2 bases remained unmatched. CDR3 length: 14 residues. The CDR3 sequence is CASSVDRGNTEAFF. DNA for the CDR3: TGTGCCAGCAGTGTAGACAGGGGGAACACTGAAGCTTTCTTT.

The rearrangement uses TRBV3-1 (or the pseudogene TRBV3-2) and TRBJ1-2; D gene ambiguous. The germline V gene encodes CDR1 LGHDT and CDR2 YNNKEL (reference sequence). The CDR3 is 13 amino acids. Trimming took 1 base from V and 7 from J, leaving 10 bases between them. The CDR3 loop reads CASSQVAGSGYTF. The CDR3 DNA sequence: TGTGCCAGCAGCCAAGTGGCGGGGTCTGGCTACACCTTC.